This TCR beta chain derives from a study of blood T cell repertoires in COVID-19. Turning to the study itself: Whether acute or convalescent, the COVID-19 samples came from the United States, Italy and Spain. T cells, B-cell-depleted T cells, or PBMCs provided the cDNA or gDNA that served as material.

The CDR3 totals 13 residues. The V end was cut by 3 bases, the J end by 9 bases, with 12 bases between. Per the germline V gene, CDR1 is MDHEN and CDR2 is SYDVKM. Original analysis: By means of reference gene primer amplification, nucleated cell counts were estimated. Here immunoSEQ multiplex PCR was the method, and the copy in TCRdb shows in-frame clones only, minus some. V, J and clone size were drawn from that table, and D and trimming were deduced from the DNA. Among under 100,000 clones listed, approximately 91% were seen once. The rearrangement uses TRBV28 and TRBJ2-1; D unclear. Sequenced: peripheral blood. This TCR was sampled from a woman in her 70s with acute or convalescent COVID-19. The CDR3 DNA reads TGTGCCAGCAGTTTTGGGCCTGAACCTGAGCAGTTCTTC. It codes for CASSFGPEPEQFF.